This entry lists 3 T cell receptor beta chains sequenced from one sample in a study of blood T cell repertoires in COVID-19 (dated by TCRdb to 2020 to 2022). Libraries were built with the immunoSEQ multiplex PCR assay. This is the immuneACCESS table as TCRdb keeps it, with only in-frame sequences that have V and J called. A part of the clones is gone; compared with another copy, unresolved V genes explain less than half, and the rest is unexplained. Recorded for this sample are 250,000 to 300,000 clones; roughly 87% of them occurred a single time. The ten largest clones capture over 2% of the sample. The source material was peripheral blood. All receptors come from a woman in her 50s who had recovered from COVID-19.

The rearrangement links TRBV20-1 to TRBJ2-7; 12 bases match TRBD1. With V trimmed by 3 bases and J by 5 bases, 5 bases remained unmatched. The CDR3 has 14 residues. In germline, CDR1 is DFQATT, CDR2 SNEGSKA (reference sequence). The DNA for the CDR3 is TGCAGTGCTAGTCCCGGGACAGGGGGCGACGAGCAGTACTTC. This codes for CSASPGTGGDEQYF.

CDR3 sequence reads: CATSDSRAGASVTQYF. CDR3 DNA sequence: TGTGCCACCAGTGATTCCCGGGCAGGGGCTTCGGTGACCCAGTACTTC. The gene calls are TRBV24-1 and TRBJ2-5; possible D gene TRBD1, 6 bases. V was cut by 2 bases and J by 7 bases, with 19 bases left in between. CDR1 is KGHDR, CDR2 SFDVKD, per germline. The CDR3 has 16 amino acids.

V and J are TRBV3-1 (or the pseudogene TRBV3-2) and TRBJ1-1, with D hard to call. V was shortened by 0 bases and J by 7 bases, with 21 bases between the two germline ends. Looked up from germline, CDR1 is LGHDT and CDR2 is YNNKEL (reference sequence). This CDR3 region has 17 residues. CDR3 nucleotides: TGTGCCAGCAGCCAAGATCCGCGGTCTGAAGGGAGGCTTGAAGCTTTCTTT. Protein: CASSQDPRSEGRLEAFF.